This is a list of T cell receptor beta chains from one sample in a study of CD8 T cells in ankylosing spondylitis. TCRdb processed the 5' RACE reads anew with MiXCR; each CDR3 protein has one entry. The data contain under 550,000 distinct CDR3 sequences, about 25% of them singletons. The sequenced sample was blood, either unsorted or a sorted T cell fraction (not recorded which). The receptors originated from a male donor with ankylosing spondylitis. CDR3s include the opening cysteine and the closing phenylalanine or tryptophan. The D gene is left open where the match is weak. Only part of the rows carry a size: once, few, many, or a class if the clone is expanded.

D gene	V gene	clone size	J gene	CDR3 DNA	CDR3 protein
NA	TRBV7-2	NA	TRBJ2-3	TGTGCCAGCAGCTTAGGGGTGGGATCTTTGGATACGCAGTATTTT	CASSLGVGSLDTQYF
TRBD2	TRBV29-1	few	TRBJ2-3	TGCAGCGTTGAAGGTCTAGCGGGAGTTGTAGATACGCAGTATTTT	CSVEGLAGVVDTQYF
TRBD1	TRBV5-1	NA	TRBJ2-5	TGCGCCAGCAGCGAGGGACAGGGTACAGAGACCCAGTACTTC	CASSEGQGTETQYF
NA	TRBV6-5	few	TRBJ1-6	TGTGCCAGCAGTTACAAGACACAGGTCGGCTCACCCCTCCACTTT	CASSYKTQVGSPLHF
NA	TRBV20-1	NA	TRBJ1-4	TGCAGTGCTAGAGCCTGGAAGACAGGCGCTAATGAAAAACTGTTTTTT	CSARAWKTGANEKLFF
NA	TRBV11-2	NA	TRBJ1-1	TGTGCCAGCAGCTTATCCGGCTTATTGAACACTGAAGCTTTCTTT	CASSLSGLLNTEAFF
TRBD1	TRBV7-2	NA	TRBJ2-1	TGTGCCAGCAGCTTATTGACAGGGGGCGATGAGCAGTTCTTC	CASSLLTGGDEQFF
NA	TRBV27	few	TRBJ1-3	TGTGCCAGCAGGGGTAACTCGCTCTCTGGAAACACCATATATTTT	CASRGNSLSGNTIYF
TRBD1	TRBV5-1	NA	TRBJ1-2	TGCGCCAGCAGCCCAAGGAAAACAGGGGGCGAGGATGGCTACACCTTC	CASSPRKTGGEDGYTF
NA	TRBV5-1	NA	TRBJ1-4	TGCGCCAGCAGCTTGACGGCGGCCCCTAATGAAAAACTGTTTTTT	CASSLTAAPNEKLFF
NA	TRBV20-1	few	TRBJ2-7	TGCAGTGCTAGAGCCGGGCCTGCTGCGTCCTTC	CSARAGPAASF
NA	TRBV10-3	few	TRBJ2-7	TGTGCCATCAGTGCCGGGGACCTAAAGGTTGAGCAGTACTTC	CAISAGDLKVEQYF
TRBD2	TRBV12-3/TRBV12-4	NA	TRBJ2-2	TGTGCCAGCAGTCTATTAGCGGGAGTTTCCAGCGGGGAGCTGTTTTTT	CASSLLAGVSSGELFF
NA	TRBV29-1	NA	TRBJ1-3	TGCAGCGTTGGAGACGACTCCTCTGGAAACACCATATATTTT	CSVGDDSSGNTIYF
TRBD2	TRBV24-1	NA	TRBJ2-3	TGTGCCACCAGTGATTCACTAGCGGGACGCACAGATACGCAGTATTTT	CATSDSLAGRTDTQYF
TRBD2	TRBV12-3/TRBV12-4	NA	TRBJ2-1	TGTGCCAGCAGTTTTGGTCCTAGCGGGAGCGTAACGTACAATGAGCAGTTCTTC	CASSFGPSGSVTYNEQFF
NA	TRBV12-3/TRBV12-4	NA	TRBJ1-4	TGTGCCAGCAGTCCACAGGGACTGAATGAAAAACTGTTTTTT	CASSPQGLNEKLFF
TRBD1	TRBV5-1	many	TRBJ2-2	TGCGCCAGCAGCCGGACAGGGTCTAGTGGCGGGGAGCTGTTTTTT	CASSRTGSSGGELFF
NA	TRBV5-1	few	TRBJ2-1	TGCGCCAGCAGCTTCGCGGTGGAGAGGGATGAGCAGTTCTTC	CASSFAVERDEQFF
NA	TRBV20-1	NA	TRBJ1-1	TGCAGTGCTAGAGATCCGGCTTTGAACACTGAAGCTTTCTTT	CSARDPALNTEAFF
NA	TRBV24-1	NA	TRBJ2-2	TGTGCCACCAGTGATGTTAACACCGGGGAGCTGTTTTTT	CATSDVNTGELFF
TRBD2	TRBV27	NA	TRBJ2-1	TGTGCCAGCAGTTCCCCTTTGGGGGTAGCGGGAGTAGACAATGAGCAGTTCTTC	CASSSPLGVAGVDNEQFF
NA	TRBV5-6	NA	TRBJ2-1	TGTGCCAGCAGCTCACAACTTCTCCAGGGTCTCGATGAGCAGTTCTTC	CASSSQLLQGLDEQFF
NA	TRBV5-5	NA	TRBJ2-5	TGTGCCAGCAGCTCAGGACTGATAGAGACCCAGTACTTC	CASSSGLIETQYF
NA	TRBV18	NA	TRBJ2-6	TGTGCCAGCTCACCTGGTTTCTCTGGGGCCAACGTCCTGACTTTC	CASSPGFSGANVLTF
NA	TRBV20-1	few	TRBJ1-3	TGCAGTGCTAGCCGAGGGCGGTCTTCAGGAAACACCATATATTTT	CSASRGRSSGNTIYF
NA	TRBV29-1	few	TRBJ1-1	TGCAGCGTTGCGTGGTGGGGGGACACTGAAGCTTTCTTT	CSVAWWGDTEAFF
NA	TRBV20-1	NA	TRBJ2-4	TGCAGTGCTAGAAGTGGGGGAGGGGGAGGGTCGGCCAAAAACATTCAGTACTTC	CSARSGGGGGSAKNIQYF
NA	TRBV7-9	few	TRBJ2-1	TGTGCCAGTACTCGGGACGCCACCTACAATGAGCAGTTCTTC	CASTRDATYNEQFF
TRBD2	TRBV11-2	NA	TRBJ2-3	TGTGCCAGCAGCTTAGAGAATGGGGGACTAGCGGACACAGATACGCAGTATTTT	CASSLENGGLADTDTQYF
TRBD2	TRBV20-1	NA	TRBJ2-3	TGCAGTGCTAGCGTAGCGGGAGCTCCTAGCACAGATACGCAGTATTTT	CSASVAGAPSTDTQYF
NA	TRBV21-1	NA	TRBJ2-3	TGTGCCAGCAGCAAAGGGGCTAGCGGTAGCACAGATACGCAGTATTTT	CASSKGASGSTDTQYF
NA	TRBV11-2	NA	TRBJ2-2	TGTGCCAGCAGCTTAAAGACCCAGCTATTCGCGAACACCGGGGAGCTGTTTTTT	CASSLKTQLFANTGELFF
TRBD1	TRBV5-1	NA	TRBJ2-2	TGCGCCAGCAGCCTGCGACAGGGTCCGGCCGGGGAGCTGTTTTTT	CASSLRQGPAGELFF
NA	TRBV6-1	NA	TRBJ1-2	TGTGCCAGCAGTGAAGCCCACGGGGTCAGATTAGAGGGCTACACCTTC	CASSEAHGVRLEGYTF
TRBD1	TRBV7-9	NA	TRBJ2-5	TGTGCCAGCAGCTCGGACAGGGTCAGGGAGACCCAGTACTTC	CASSSDRVRETQYF
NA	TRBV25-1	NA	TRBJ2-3	TGTGCCAGCAGTGATCCCGGGGCCACAGATACGCAGTATTTT	CASSDPGATDTQYF